This T cell receptor beta chain was retrieved from a study of CD8 T cells in ankylosing spondylitis. General study findings and limits: Seemingly characteristic of ankylosing spondylitis blood was a TCR beta motif consisting of under ten highly homologous variants. Prior literature has documented some motif variants in synovial fluid and blood from reactive arthritis. Disease-linked clones were reportedly significantly enriched in matched ankylosing spondylitis synovial fluid.

CDR1 and CDR2 from the germline V gene are SGHRS and YFSETQ. CDR3 length equals 14 residues. With V trimmed by 4 bases and J by 1 base, 4 bases remained unmatched. This clonotype was found a few times. No antigen is known for it. Quantitative 5'-RACE with molecular barcodes was used to make the TCR beta libraries. TCRdb recomputed calls from the 5' RACE reads with MiXCR, one row per CDR3 protein. The table includes about 540,000 distinct CDR3 sequences, more than 9.5% detected once. The TCR was taken from a male donor with ankylosing spondylitis. The sequencing sample was made of blood, either unsorted or a sorted T cell fraction (not recorded which). V usage is TRBV5-1 and J usage is TRBJ2-5; TRBD1 aligns across 7 bases. The CDR3 DNA reads as TGCGCCAGCAGCCTCGACAGGGTCCAAGAGACCCAGTACTTC. Protein sequence: CASSLDRVQETQYF.